The 23 T cell receptor beta chains below were found in one sample sequenced in a study of T cell clonotyping in hematopoietic cell transplantation. Assay: immunoSEQ multiplex PCR; the TCRdb copy retains only in-frame clones and omits some. This table has roughly 44,000 clones, about 85% appearing once. Time point reported: recipient sample about 28 days before transplant, after cytoreduction. Sequenced material: peripheral blood mononuclear cells, taken before stem cell transplant. The receptors were gathered from a man aged 60 to 75 with acute myeloid leukemia. Some clones in this sample may be carry-over from other donors' samples.

The chain carries TRBV7-2 and TRBJ1-5; no reliable D call. Trimming removed 1 base at V and 1 base at J, with 8 bases between. CDR1 is SGHTA and CDR2 is FQGNSA in the germline V gene. The CDR3 is 15 amino acids. The CDR3 region has the DNA TGTGCCAGCAGCTTAGACACGGGGAGCAATCAGCCCCAGCATTTT. Translating it yields CASSLDTGSNQPQHF.

This chain uses TRBV29-1 with TRBJ2-1; no clear D. Germline lookup yields CDR1 SQVTM and CDR2 ANQGSEA. This CDR3 is 14 amino acids long. V gave up 8 bases and J gave up 0 bases, with 14 bases separating them. CDR3 amino acids: CSLNLRSSYNEQFF. The DNA of the CDR3 is TGCAGCTTGAACCTGAGAAGCTCCTACAATGAGCAGTTCTTC.

The genes are TRBV5-4 and TRBJ1-3; D is ambiguous. CDR1 is SGHNT, CDR2 YYREEE, per germline (reference sequence). The V and J ends lost 2 bases and 4 bases respectively, with 16 bases between them. The CDR3 extends over 16 amino acids. The CDR3 nucleotides read TGTGCCAGCAGCTTAGGCACTAACCGAGGGGGAAACACCATATATTTT. This sequence encodes CASSLGTNRGGNTIYF. The entire variable domain, with the rest obtained from reference TRBV5-4 and TRBJ1-3, is as follows: ETGVTQSPTHLIKTRGQQVTLRCSSQSGHNTVSWYQQALGQGPQFIFQYYREEENGRGNFPPRFSGLQFPNYSSELNVNALELDDSALYLCASSLGTNRGGNTIYFGEGSWLTVV.

The chain is built from TRBV7-3 and TRBJ2-3, with TRBD2 identical over 14 bases. CDR1 is SGHTA, CDR2 FQGTGA, per germline. The CDR3 runs to 19 residues. V was pared by 5 bases and J by 0 bases, with 10 bases of the junction left unmatched. Here the CDR3 DNA reads TGTGCCAGCAGCCTCCTTGGACTAGCGGGGGGCCTAAGCACAGATACGCAGTATTTT. Amino acids: CASSLLGLAGGLSTDTQYF.

The rearrangement joins TRBV2 to TRBJ1-6, with a weak D call TRBD1 (5 bases). Per germline, CDR1 SNHLY and CDR2 FYNNEI. CDR3 size: 15 residues. Trimming cost V 3 bases and J 11 bases, with 17 bases left between them. The CDR3 protein is CASSELGGAGAPLHF. For the CDR3, the DNA is TGTGCCAGCAGTGAGCTCGGCGGGGCCGGGGCACCCCTCCACTTT. The full variable domain, completed using reference TRBV2 and TRBJ1-6, is EPEVTQTPSHQVTQMGQEVILRCVPISNHLYFYWYRQILGQKVEFLVSFYNNEISEKSEIFDDQFSVERPDGSNFTLKIRSTKLEDSAMYFCASSELGGAGAPLHFGNGTRLTVT.

The chain joins TRBV2 to TRBJ1-2; 8 bases are shared with TRBD1. CDR3 size: 13 residues. V trimming: 3 bases; J trimming: 4 bases; junction bases outside the gene matches: 1. CDR1 and CDR2 (germline): SNHLY, FYNNEI. CDR3 protein: CASSEDRVYGYTF. The CDR3 nucleotides are TGTGCCAGCAGTGAGGACAGGGTCTATGGCTACACCTTC.

CDR3: CASSYVGIGELFF. CDR3 coding DNA: TGTGCCAGCAGTTACGTTGGCATCGGGGAGCTGTTTTTT. The chain employs TRBV6-5 and TRBJ2-2; no clear D. CDR1 is MNHEY, CDR2 SVGAGI, per germline. The CDR3 loop spans 13 amino acids. Trimming left V 2 bases short and J 7 bases short, with 8 bases between.

The rearrangement uses TRBV10-3 and TRBJ1-5, with D possibly being TRBD1 (5 bases). CDR1 and CDR2 (germline): ENHRY, SYGVKD. The CDR3 consists of 15 residues. V lost 5 bases and J 4 bases, leaving 15 bases between the germline ends. The CDR3 is CAISISGALNQPQHF. The CDR3 DNA follows: TGTGCCATCAGTATTAGCGGGGCACTTAATCAGCCCCAGCATTTT.

The genes are TRBV28 and TRBJ1-6; D is unclear. The CDR3 extends over 14 amino acids. V lost 2 bases and J 6 bases, leaving 8 bases between the germline ends. CDR1 and CDR2 from the germline V gene are MDHEN and SYDVKM. The chain's CDR3 is CASSLIRSNSPLHF. The CDR3 DNA reads TGTGCCAGCAGTTTAATCCGTAGTAATTCACCCCTCCACTTT.

The chain joins TRBV6-1 to TRBJ1-2; 7 nucleotides match TRBD1. Per germline, CDR1 MNHNS and CDR2 SASEGT. The junction had 6 bases not matched to a gene; V was cut back by 6 bases and J by 8 bases. CDR3 length equals 12 residues. CDR3 residues: CASRQPGQGYTF. The CDR3 DNA reads as TGTGCCAGCAGACAACCGGGACAGGGCTACACCTTC.

The table lists this clone with a few counts. V gene TRBV5-5 combines with J gene TRBJ1-2, with a possible D match to TRBD1 (5 bases). Germline CDR1 is SGHKS and CDR2 is YYEKEE (reference sequence). The V and J ends lost 7 bases and 0 bases respectively, with 19 bases between them. There are 16 residues in the CDR3. The chain's CDR3 is CASDHLGRGANYGYTF. CDR3 DNA: TGTGCCAGCGACCACCTCGGGCGGGGGGCTAACTATGGCTACACCTTC.

The CDR3 DNA is TGTGCCAGTAGGGGATCCACAGGCCCCACTAACTATGGCTACACCTTC. It specifies CASRGSTGPTNYGYTF. J is TRBJ1-2 and V is TRBV19; tentative D call: TRBD1 (5 bases). From germline, CDR1 is LNHDA and CDR2 SQIVND (reference sequence). Trimming cost V 6 bases and J 0 bases, with 17 bases left between them. This CDR3 spans 16 amino acids.

J is TRBJ1-1 and V is TRBV6-5; 9 bases agree with TRBD1. In germline, CDR1 is MNHEY, CDR2 SVGAGI. The CDR3 is made up of 14 amino acids. V lost 8 bases to trimming and J lost 1 base; unmatched junction nucleotides: 5. This chain's CDR3 is CASGLDRGNTEAFF. The CDR3 coding sequence is TGTGCCAGCGGCCTGGACAGGGGGAACACTGAAGCTTTCTTT.

The chain recombines TRBV18 with TRBJ1-6; 7 nucleotides agree with TRBD1. Trimming at V came to 3 bases and at J to 7 bases, leaving 6 bases not matched to a gene. CDR3 length: 15 amino acids. CDR1 and CDR2 from the germline V gene are KGHSH and LQKENI. The CDR3 reads CASSPSQGDNSPLHF. The CDR3 DNA sequence: TGTGCCAGCTCACCGAGTCAGGGGGACAATTCACCCCTCCACTTT.

This chain joins TRBV6-5 and TRBJ1-4, with a weak D call TRBD1 (5 bases). The CDR3 is 13 amino acids. The germline V gene encodes CDR1 MNHEY and CDR2 SVGAGI. Trimming took off 8 bases at V and 6 bases at J, with 13 bases between the two ends. The CDR3 reads CASSRARDEKLFF. The DNA of the CDR3 is TGTGCCAGCTCACGAGCCAGGGATGAAAAACTGTTTTTT.

This clone was picked up a small number of times. The J gene is TRBJ1-4, the V gene TRBV5-4; D is undetermined. Germline values: CDR1 SGHNT, CDR2 YYREEE (reference sequence). The CDR3 is made up of 16 amino acids. The V and J ends lost 0 bases and 4 bases respectively, with 13 bases between them. CDR3 sequence reads: CASSLERGGFNEKLFF. The CDR3 bases are TGTGCCAGCAGCTTGGAACGGGGAGGTTTTAATGAAAAACTGTTTTTT.

The chain has TRBV28 and TRBJ2-2, with D perhaps matching TRBD1 or TRBD2 (5 bases each). V was cut by 2 bases and J by 2 bases, with 12 bases left in between. The CDR3 runs 16 residues. CDR1 and CDR2 from the germline V gene are MDHEN and SYDVKM. The DNA for the CDR3 is TGTGCCAGCAGTTTAGTCGTGGGGGACAACACCGGGGAGCTGTTTTTT. Protein product: CASSLVVGDNTGELFF.

This clone was counted once. This chain joins TRBV14 and TRBJ2-5; D remains ambiguous. Germline V gene data show CDR1 as SGHDN and CDR2 as FVKESK. The germline V and J ends were trimmed by 4 bases and 5 bases, with 14 bases remaining between them. The CDR3 is 14 amino acids. This CDR3 is CASSLSPIKETQYF. The DNA of the CDR3 is TGTGCCAGCAGCCTTAGCCCCATTAAGGAGACCCAGTACTTC.

This chain connects TRBV4-3 to TRBJ2-1; D unclear. Germline assignment: CDR1 LGHNA and CDR2 YSLEER. This CDR3 comprises 18 residues. The V and J ends lost 1 base and 4 bases respectively, with 20 bases between them. CDR3 residues: CASSQAPWMSQSYNEQFF. The CDR3 DNA reads as TGCGCCAGCAGCCAAGCCCCGTGGATGTCGCAGAGTTACAATGAGCAGTTCTTC.

J is TRBJ1-5 and V is TRBV9; D possibly corresponds to TRBD1 (6 bases). Deletions cut 3 bases from V and 7 bases from J, with 17 bases between. In germline, CDR1 is SGDLS, CDR2 YYNGEE. The CDR3 is made up of 15 amino acids. The CDR3 is CASSETPGEGQPQHF. Here the CDR3 DNA reads TGTGCCAGCAGCGAGACCCCAGGGGAAGGACAGCCCCAGCATTTT.

This clone showed up just a few times. This chain connects TRBV30 to TRBJ2-2; possibly TRBD1 or TRBD2 for D (5 bases each). From germline, CDR1 is GTSNPN and CDR2 SVGIG (reference sequence). This CDR3 contains 13 residues. V was pared by 3 bases and J by 6 bases, with 11 bases between. The CDR3 loop is CAWSIGGSGELFF. CDR3 bases: TGTGCCTGGAGCATTGGGGGATCCGGGGAGCTGTTTTTT.

This clone was picked up one time. V is TRBV30 and J is TRBJ1-1; D unresolved. Trimming cost V 0 bases and J 2 bases, with 7 bases left between them. This CDR3 is built from 13 residues. Germline lookup yields CDR1 GTSNPN and CDR2 SVGIG (reference sequence). The chain's CDR3 is CAWSVRPNTEAFF. The DNA for the CDR3 is TGTGCCTGGAGTGTACGACCCAACACTGAAGCTTTCTTT. The whole variable domain, filled in from reference TRBV30 and TRBJ1-1, reads SQTIHQWPATLVQPVGSPLSLECTVEGTSNPNLYWYRQAAGRGLQLLFYSVGIGQISSEVPQNLSASRPQDRQFILSSKKLLLSDSGFYLCAWSVRPNTEAFFGQGTRLTVV.

The V and J genes are TRBV5-1 and TRBJ1-6; TRBD1 agrees at 10 bases. The germline V gene has CDR1 SGHRS and CDR2 YFSETQ. Trimming took 4 bases from V and 6 from J; bases not matched to a gene: 4. This CDR3 has 15 amino acids. The CDR3 loop reads CASSVRQGANSPLHF. The CDR3 DNA follows: TGCGCCAGCAGCGTTAGACAGGGGGCTAATTCACCCCTCCACTTT.